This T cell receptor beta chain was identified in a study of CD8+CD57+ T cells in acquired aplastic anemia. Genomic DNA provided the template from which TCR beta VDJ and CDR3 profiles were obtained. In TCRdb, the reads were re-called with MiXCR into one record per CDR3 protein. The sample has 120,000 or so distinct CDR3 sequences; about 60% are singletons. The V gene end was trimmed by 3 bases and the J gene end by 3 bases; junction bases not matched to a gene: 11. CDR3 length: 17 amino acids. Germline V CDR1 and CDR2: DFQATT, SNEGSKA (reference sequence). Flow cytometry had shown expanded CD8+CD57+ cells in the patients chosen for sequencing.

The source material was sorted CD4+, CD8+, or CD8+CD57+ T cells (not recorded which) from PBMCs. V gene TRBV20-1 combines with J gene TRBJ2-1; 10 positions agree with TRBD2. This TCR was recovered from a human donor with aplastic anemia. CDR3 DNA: TGCAGTGCTAGGGTCTTCGGCCTAGCGGGGGACTACAATGAGCAGTTCTTC. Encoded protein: CSARVFGLAGDYNEQFF.